One T cell receptor beta chain is described in this entry. The data stem from a study of OX40 agonist ivuxolimab in advanced cancers. Sequenced by immunoSEQ multiplex PCR; TCRdb stores in-frame clones only, minus some. The sample yields about 60,000 clones, about 94% seen once. The CDR3 runs 13 residues. Trimming took 5 bases from V and 2 from J, leaving 7 bases between them. The germline V gene encodes CDR1 SGHVS and CDR2 FQNEAQ. The receptor was derived from an adult with an advanced solid tumor such as melanoma, head and neck, liver or kidney cancer. The specimen comprised CD4+ or CD8+ T cells sorted from blood, sampled in a trial of the OX40 agonist ivuxolimab. V is TRBV7-8 and J is TRBJ2-1; no clear D gene. The CDR3 loop reads CASSQDPYNEQFF. In DNA form, the CDR3 reads TGTGCCAGCAGCCAGGACCCCTACAATGAGCAGTTCTTC.